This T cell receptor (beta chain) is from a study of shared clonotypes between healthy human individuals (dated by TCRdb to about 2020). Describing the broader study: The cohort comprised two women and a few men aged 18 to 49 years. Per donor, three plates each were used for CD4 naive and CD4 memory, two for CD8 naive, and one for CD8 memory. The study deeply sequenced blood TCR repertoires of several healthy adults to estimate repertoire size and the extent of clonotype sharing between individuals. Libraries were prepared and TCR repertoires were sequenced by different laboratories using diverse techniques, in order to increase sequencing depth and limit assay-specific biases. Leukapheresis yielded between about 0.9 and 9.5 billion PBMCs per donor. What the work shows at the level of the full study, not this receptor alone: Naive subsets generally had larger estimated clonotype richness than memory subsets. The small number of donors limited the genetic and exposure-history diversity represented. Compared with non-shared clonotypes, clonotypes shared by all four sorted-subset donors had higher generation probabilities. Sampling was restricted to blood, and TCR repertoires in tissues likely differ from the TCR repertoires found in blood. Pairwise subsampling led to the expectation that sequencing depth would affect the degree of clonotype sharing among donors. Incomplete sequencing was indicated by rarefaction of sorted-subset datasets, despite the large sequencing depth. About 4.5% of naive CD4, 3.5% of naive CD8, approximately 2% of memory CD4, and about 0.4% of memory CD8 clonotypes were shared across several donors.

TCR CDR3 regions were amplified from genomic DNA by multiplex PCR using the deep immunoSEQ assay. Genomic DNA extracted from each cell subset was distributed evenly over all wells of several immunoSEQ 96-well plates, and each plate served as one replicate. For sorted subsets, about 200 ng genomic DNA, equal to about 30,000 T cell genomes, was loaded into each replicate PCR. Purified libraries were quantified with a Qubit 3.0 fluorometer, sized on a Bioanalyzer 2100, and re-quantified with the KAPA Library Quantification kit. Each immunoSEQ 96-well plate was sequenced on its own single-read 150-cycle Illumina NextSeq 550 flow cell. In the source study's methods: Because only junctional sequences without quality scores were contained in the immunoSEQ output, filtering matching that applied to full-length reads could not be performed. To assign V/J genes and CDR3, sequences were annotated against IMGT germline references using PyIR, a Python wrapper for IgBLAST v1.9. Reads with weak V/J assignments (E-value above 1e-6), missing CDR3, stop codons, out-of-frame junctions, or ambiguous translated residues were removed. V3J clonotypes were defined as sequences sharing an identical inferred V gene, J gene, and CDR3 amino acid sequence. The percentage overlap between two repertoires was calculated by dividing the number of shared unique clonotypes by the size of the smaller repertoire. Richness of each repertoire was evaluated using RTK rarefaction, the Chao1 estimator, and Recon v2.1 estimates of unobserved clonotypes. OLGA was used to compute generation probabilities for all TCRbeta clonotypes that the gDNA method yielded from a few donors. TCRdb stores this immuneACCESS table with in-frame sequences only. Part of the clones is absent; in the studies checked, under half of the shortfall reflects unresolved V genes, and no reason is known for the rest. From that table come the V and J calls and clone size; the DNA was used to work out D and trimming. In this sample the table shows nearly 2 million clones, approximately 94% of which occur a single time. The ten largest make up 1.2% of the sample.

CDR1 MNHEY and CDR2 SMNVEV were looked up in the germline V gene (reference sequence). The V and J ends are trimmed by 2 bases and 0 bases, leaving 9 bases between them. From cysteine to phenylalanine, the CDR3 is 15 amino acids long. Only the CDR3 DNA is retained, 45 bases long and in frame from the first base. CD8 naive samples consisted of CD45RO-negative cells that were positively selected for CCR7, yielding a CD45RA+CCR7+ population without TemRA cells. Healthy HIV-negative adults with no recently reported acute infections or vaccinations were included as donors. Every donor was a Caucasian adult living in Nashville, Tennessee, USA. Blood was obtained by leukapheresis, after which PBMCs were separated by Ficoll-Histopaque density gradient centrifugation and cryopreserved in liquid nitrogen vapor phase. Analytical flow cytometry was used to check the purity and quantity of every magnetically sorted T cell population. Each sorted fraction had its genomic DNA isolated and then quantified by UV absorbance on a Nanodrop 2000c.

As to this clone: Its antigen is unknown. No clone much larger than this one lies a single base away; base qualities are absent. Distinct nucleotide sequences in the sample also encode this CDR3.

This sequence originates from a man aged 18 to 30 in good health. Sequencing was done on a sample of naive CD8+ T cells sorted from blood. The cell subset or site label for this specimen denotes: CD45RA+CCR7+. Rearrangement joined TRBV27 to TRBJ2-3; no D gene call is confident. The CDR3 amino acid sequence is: CASSLGGASTDTQYF. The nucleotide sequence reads TGTGCCAGCAGTTTAGGCGGTGCTAGCACAGATACGCAGTATTTT.